The clone carrying this T cell receptor beta chain was found a few times. Antigen unknown. A single base separates this from a much larger clone, so it may be a read error. This record comes from a study of post-analysis software for immune sequencing data. Study-level results: Relative to controls, patients had five TRBV segments at higher frequency, with TRBV5-6, TRBV5-1 and TRBV20-1 among these.

Presence of unique molecular identifiers characterized the TCR beta cDNA libraries. TCRdb independently ran MiXCR on the PCR reads; one entry per CDR3 protein. Among roughly 200,000 distinct CDR3 sequences listed, 29% were seen once. Germline loops: CDR1 SGHRS, CDR2 YFSETQ. V gave up 3 bases and J gave up 11 bases, with 23 bases separating them. The CDR3 is 15 residues long. The receptor was derived from a girl aged 2-17 years with multiple sclerosis. This sequence joins TRBV5-1 and TRBJ2-5, with D perhaps given as TRBD1 or TRBD2 (5 bases each). The sample taken for sequencing was blood. CDR3 loop: CASSWGPNPINEQYF. CDR3 DNA: TGCGCCAGCAGCTGGGGACCAAATCCGATCAATGAGCAGTACTTC.